This T cell receptor beta chain was observed in a study of cytomegalovirus exposure and HLA in healthy donors. Study observations and caveats: Another analysis was done later, and it associated 16,951 TCR beta sequences with HLA alleles at 0.05 false discovery rate. Common viral pathogens seemed to be connected with several of the most significant clusters, according to a later analysis.

Unrecorded immune exposure was likely among donors, who were nominally healthy when sampled. 60 Vbeta and 13 Jbeta primers were used in PCR. Assay used: immunoSEQ multiplex PCR; TCRdb lists only in-frame clones, some missing. The sample lists some 150,000 clones; 82% were seen once. As to this clone: The antigen remains unidentified.

The source material was PBMCs. The sequence derives from a man aged 18 to 29 in good health and CMV-seropositive.

In DNA form, the CDR3 reads TGTGCCAGCAGTGAAGGCGAGCGAATAAAGGGGTTCGGAGAGACCCAGTACTTC. Amino acids: CASSEGERIKGFGETQYF. V and J are TRBV2 and TRBJ2-5, with D maybe TRBD1 (5 bases). CDR3 length equals 18 residues. Trimming pared 1 base from V and 4 bases from J, leaving 22 bases between. Germline CDR1 and CDR2: SNHLY and FYNNEI.